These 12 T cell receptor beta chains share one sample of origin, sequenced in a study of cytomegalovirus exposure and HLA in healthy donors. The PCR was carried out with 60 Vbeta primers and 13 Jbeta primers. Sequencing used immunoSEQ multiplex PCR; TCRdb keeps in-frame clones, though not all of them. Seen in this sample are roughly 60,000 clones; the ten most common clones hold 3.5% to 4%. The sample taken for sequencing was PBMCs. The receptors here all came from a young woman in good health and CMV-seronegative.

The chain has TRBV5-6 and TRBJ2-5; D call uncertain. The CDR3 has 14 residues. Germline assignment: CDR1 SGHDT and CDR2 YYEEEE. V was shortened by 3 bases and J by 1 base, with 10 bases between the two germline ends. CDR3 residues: CASSSPRVQETQYF. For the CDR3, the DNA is TGTGCCAGCAGCTCTCCTAGAGTCCAAGAGACCCAGTACTTC.

CDR3 coding DNA: TGTGCCAGCTCACCACCCGCCAGATCCTACGAGCAGTACTTC. Translating it yields CASSPPARSYEQYF. The V call is TRBV18, the J call TRBJ2-7; D unclear. The CDR3 totals 14 residues. The V gene lost 0 bases and the J gene lost 1 base, with 7 bases spanning the gap. The germline CDR1 and CDR2 sequences are KGHSH and LQKENI.

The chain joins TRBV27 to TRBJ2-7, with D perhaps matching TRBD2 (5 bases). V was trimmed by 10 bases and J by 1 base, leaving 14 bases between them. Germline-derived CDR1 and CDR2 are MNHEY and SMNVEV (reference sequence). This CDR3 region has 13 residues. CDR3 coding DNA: TGTGCCACCGTGAGGGTCGGGTCCTACGAGCAGTACTTC. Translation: CATVRVGSYEQYF.

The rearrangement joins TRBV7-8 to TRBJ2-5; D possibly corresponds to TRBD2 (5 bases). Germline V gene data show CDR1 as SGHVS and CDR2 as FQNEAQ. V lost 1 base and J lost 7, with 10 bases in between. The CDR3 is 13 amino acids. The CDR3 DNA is TGTGCCAGCAGCTTAGGTCCGAGCGGGACCCAGTACTTC. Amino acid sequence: CASSLGPSGTQYF.

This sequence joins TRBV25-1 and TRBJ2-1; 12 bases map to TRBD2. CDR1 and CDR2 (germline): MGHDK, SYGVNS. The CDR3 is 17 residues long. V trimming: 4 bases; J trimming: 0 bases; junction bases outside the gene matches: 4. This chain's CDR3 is CASSAASGRVSYNEQFF. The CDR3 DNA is TGTGCCAGCAGTGCCGCTAGCGGGAGGGTCTCCTACAATGAGCAGTTCTTC.

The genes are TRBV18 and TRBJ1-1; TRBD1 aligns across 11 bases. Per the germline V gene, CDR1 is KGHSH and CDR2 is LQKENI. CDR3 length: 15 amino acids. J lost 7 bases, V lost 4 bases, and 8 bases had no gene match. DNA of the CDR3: TGTGCCAGCTCACTAACGGGACAGGGGGACGGTGAAGCTTTCTTT. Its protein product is CASSLTGQGDGEAFF. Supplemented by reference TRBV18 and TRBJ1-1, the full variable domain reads NAGVMQNPRHLVRRRGQEARLRCSPMKGHSHVYWYRQLPEEGLKFMVYLQKENIIDESGMPKERFSAEFPKEGPSILRIQQVVRGDSAAYFCASSLTGQGDGEAFFGQGTRLTVV.

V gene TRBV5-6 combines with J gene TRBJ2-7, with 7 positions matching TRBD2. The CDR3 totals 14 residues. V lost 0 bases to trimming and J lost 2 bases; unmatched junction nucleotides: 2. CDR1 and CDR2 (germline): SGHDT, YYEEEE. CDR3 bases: TGTGCCAGCAGCTTGGGAGGGACTACCTACGAGCAGTACTTC. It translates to CASSLGGTTYEQYF.

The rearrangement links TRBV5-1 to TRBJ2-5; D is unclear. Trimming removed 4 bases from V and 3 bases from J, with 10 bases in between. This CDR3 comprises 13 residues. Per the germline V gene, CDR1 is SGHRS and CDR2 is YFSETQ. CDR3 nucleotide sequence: TGCGCCAGCAGCAATCCTTCCGAAGAGACCCAGTACTTC. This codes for CASSNPSEETQYF.

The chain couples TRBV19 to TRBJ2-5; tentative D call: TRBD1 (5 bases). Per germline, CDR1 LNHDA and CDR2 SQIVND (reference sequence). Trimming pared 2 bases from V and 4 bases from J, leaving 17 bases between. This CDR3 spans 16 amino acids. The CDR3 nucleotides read TGTGCCAGTAGTATAAGGGGTCGGGTAGAGTCAGAGACCCAGTACTTC. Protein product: CASSIRGRVESETQYF. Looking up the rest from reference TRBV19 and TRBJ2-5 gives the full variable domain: DGGITQSPKYLFRKEGQNVTLSCEQNLNHDAMYWYRQDPGQGLRLIYYSQIVNDFQKGDIAEGYSVSREKKESFPLTVTSAQKNPTAFYLCASSIRGRVESETQYFGPGTRLLVL.

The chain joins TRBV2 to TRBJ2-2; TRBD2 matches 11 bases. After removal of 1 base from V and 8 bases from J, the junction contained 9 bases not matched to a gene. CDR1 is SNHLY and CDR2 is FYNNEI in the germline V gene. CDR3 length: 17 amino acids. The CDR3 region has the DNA TGTGCCAGCAGTGAAGGACTAGCGGGGACTTCGAATGGGGAGCTGTTTTTT. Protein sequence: CASSEGLAGTSNGELFF.

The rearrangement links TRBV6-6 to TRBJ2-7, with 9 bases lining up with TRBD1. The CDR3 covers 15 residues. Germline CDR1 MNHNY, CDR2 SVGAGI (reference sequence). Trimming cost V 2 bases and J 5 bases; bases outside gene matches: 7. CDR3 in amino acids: CASSYVDRGRNEQYF. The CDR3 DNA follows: TGTGCCAGCAGTTACGTTGACAGGGGGAGGAACGAGCAGTACTTC.

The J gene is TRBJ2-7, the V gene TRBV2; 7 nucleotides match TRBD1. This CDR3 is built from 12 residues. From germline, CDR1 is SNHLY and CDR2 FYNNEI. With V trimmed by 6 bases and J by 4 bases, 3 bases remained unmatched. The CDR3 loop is CASRGGWYEQYF. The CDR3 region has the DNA TGTGCCAGCAGAGGGGGCTGGTACGAGCAGTACTTC.